This TCR beta chain was identified in a study of blood T cell repertoires in COVID-19. Study as a whole: Sites across the United States, Italy and Spain contributed samples from acute and convalescent COVID-19. The analysed material was cDNA or gDNA that came from T cells, B-cell-depleted T cells, or PBMCs.

Study processing details: Estimates of nucleated cell counts were drawn from the amplification of reference gene primers. The protocol was immunoSEQ multiplex PCR, while the TCRdb copy is restricted to in-frame clones and leaves out a portion. For V, J and clone size, that table is used; D and trimming come from the DNA. The repertoire holds fewer than 450,000 clones, around 91% seen once, with under 3.5% in the top ten. In its sample, this clone was seen once. The CDR3 is made up of 15 amino acids. V dropped 3 bases and J dropped 6; count of bases not matched to a gene: 4. CDR1 is LGHNA and CDR2 is YSLEER in the germline V gene.

The chain has TRBV4-3 and TRBJ1-4, with TRBD1 matching over 10 bases. Sequenced input: peripheral blood. The clonotype comes from a woman younger than 30 who had recovered from COVID-19. CDR3 DNA: TGCGCCAGCAGCCAGGGAGGGACAGGGGATGAAAAACTGTTTTTT. Amino acid sequence: CASSQGGTGDEKLFF.